Following are 4 T cell receptor beta chains from one sample sequenced in a study of CD8 T cells in ankylosing spondylitis. TCRdb independently ran MiXCR on the 5' RACE reads; one entry per CDR3 protein. The repertoire holds some 300,000 distinct CDR3 sequences, less than 25% seen once, with about 3.7% in the top ten. Sequenced input: blood, either unsorted or a sorted T cell fraction (not recorded which). Receptor source: a female donor with ankylosing spondylitis or in good health (not recorded which).

This sequence joins TRBV7-2 and TRBJ2-3; 7 bases line up with TRBD2. The CDR3 runs 16 residues. Trimming at V came to 5 bases and at J to 3 bases, leaving 11 bases not matched to a gene. Germline assignment: CDR1 SGHTA and CDR2 FQGNSA. CDR3 protein: CASSRKAAGRTDTQYF. The CDR3, as DNA: TGTGCCAGCAGCCGTAAGGCAGCGGGAAGGACAGATACGCAGTATTTT.

The chain uses TRBV18 and TRBJ2-3, with D uncertain. Germline values: CDR1 KGHSH, CDR2 LQKENI. Trimming took off 0 bases at V and 0 bases at J, with 7 bases between the two ends. The CDR3 is 15 amino acids. The CDR3 DNA is TGTGCCAGCTCACCACCAGGCTTTAGCACAGATACGCAGTATTTT. This encodes CASSPPGFSTDTQYF.

This clonotype occurred a few times. The chain carries TRBV12-3 or TRBV12-4 and TRBJ2-2; tentative D call: TRBD2 (5 bases). V lost 1 base, J lost 6 bases, and 15 bases lay in between. The CDR3 contains 16 residues. The DNA for the CDR3 is TGTGCCAGCAGTTTAGGGGGTACGGGATCCTCCGGGGAGCTGTTTTTT. Translation: CASSLGGTGSSGELFF.

The rearrangement uses TRBV6-5 and TRBJ2-7; D unclear. The V and J ends lost 8 bases and 0 bases respectively, with 5 bases between them. The germline CDR1 and CDR2 sequences are MNHEY and SVGAGI. The CDR3 sequence is 11 residues long. The CDR3 nucleotides are TGTGCCAGCCAACACTCCTACGAGCAGTACTTC. Translating gives CASQHSYEQYF.